The 14 T cell receptor beta chains below come from one sample, sequenced in a study of T cell responses to AZD1222 COVID-19 vaccine. The assay was immunoSEQ multiplex PCR, and TCRdb's table has in-frame clones only and misses some. The table lists over 95,000 clones, more than 85% of them singletons, with about 8.1% in the top ten. Sample: peripheral blood, taken 28 days after the second AZD1222 dose. The receptors here all came from an adult who received the AZD1222 COVID-19 vaccine.

V is TRBV7-6 and J is TRBJ1-3; D is possibly TRBD1 (5 bases). Trimming stripped 0 bases from V and 0 bases from J, with 9 bases between. CDR1 and CDR2 (germline): SGHVS, FNYEAQ. The CDR3 length is 16 residues. The chain's CDR3 is CASSLAGADSGNTIYF. The CDR3 DNA follows: TGTGCCAGCAGCTTAGCAGGGGCAGACTCTGGAAACACCATATATTTT.

The chain employs TRBV7-9 and TRBJ1-3, with 8 bases identical to TRBD1. This CDR3 has 16 residues. Germline V lookup: CDR1 SEHNR, CDR2 FQNEAQ (reference sequence). After removal of 1 base from V and 1 base from J, the junction contained 3 bases not matched to a gene. The chain's CDR3 is CASSLGDRRSGNTIYF. DNA of the CDR3: TGTGCCAGCAGCTTAGGGGACAGGCGATCTGGAAACACCATATATTTT. Filled out from reference TRBV7-9 and TRBJ1-3, the complete variable domain reads DTGVSQNPRHKITKRGQNVTFRCDPISEHNRLYWYRQTLGQGPEFLTYFQNEAQLEKSRLLSDRFSAERPKGSFSTLEIQRTEQGDSAMYLCASSLGDRRSGNTIYFGEGSWLTVV.

This clone came up once. This chain connects TRBV11-2 to TRBJ2-4, with 7 bases identical to TRBD2. Trimming at V came to 2 bases and at J to 5 bases, leaving 3 bases not matched to a gene. The germline CDR1 and CDR2 sequences are SGHAT and FQNNGV. CDR3 length: 14 residues. The CDR3 DNA is TGTGCCAGCAGCTTAATCCTAGCGGAAAACATTCAGTACTTC. Protein: CASSLILAENIQYF.

The chain employs TRBV12-3 or TRBV12-4 and TRBJ2-2, with D perhaps TRBD2 (6 bases). This CDR3 is 13 amino acids long. Between the trimmed V and J ends, which lost 4 bases and 8 bases, there was a span of 11 bases. The CDR3 protein is CASSWLARGELFF. CDR3 nucleotide sequence: TGTGCCAGCAGTTGGCTAGCGAGAGGGGAGCTGTTTTTT.

The rearrangement joins TRBV10-2 to TRBJ2-3; the match to TRBD2 covers 15 bases. The CDR3 extends over 18 amino acids. V dropped 4 bases and J dropped 8; count of bases not matched to a gene: 13. Germline assignment: CDR1 WSHSY and CDR2 SAAADI. CDR3 in DNA: TGCGCCAGCAGTGGGACTAGCGGGAGGGTAGGAATCGACGGTACGCAGTATTTT. This encodes CASSGTSGRVGIDGTQYF.

The V gene is TRBV7-8, the J gene TRBJ2-1, with D maybe TRBD1 (5 bases). Germline V gene data show CDR1 as SGHVS and CDR2 as FQNEAQ. The CDR3 runs to 15 residues. Trimming took 1 base from V and 1 from J, leaving 8 bases between them. The CDR3 sequence: CASSLVRTSYNEQFF. In DNA form, the CDR3 reads TGTGCCAGCAGCTTAGTACGGACATCCTACAATGAGCAGTTCTTC. The full variable domain, its missing parts supplied by reference TRBV7-8 and TRBJ2-1, is GAGVSQSPRYKVAKRGQDVALRCDPISGHVSLFWYQQALGQGPEFLTYFQNEAQLDKSGLPSDRFFAERPEGSVSTLKIQRTQQEDSAVYLCASSLVRTSYNEQFFGPGTRLTVL.

The chain is built from TRBV28 and TRBJ2-7, with 8 positions matching TRBD1. Germline values: CDR1 MDHEN, CDR2 SYDVKM. The CDR3 is 14 residues long. V was pared by 2 bases and J by 6 bases, with 6 bases of the junction left unmatched. The chain's CDR3 is CASSLGQGSIEQYF. The CDR3 DNA reads TGTGCCAGCAGTTTAGGACAGGGCTCGATCGAGCAGTACTTC.

J is TRBJ1-6 and V is TRBV7-9; the match to TRBD1 covers 9 bases. This CDR3 has 14 residues. With V trimmed by 5 bases and J by 10 bases, 6 bases remained unmatched. CDR1 and CDR2 (germline): SEHNR, FQNEAQ (reference sequence). DNA for the CDR3: TGTGCCAGCAGCCCGGACAGGGGTGGGTCACCCCTCCACTTT. Its protein product is CASSPDRGGSPLHF.

The J gene is TRBJ2-1, the V gene TRBV28; 8 bases agree with TRBD2. The CDR3 has 13 amino acids. Trimming removed 8 bases from V and 10 bases from J; junction bases left unmatched: 10. CDR1 is MDHEN and CDR2 is SYDVKM in the germline V gene. CDR3 residues: CASLGAGGGEQFF. The CDR3 bases are TGTGCCAGCTTGGGGGCGGGAGGAGGGGAGCAGTTCTTC. The complete variable domain, with remaining parts taken from reference TRBV28 and TRBJ2-1, reads DVKVTQSSRYLVKRTGEKVFLECVQDMDHENMFWYRQDPGLGLRLIYFSYDVKMKEKGDIPEGYSVSREKKERFSLILESASTNQTSMYLCASLGAGGGEQFFGPGTRLTVL.

The chain recombines TRBV7-9 with TRBJ1-4; 12 positions agree with TRBD1. The V gene's germline CDR1 is SEHNR and CDR2 FQNEAQ (reference sequence). With V trimmed by 5 bases and J by 3 bases, 10 bases remained unmatched. The CDR3 has 18 amino acids. The CDR3 is CASSNRDRGRRANEKLFF. The CDR3 nucleotides read TGTGCCAGCAGCAACCGGGACAGGGGGCGTCGAGCTAATGAAAAACTGTTTTTT.

The V call is TRBV28, the J call TRBJ2-3, with 10 bases matching TRBD1. The CDR3 length is 15 residues. J was trimmed by 2 bases and V by 5 bases; bases with no gene match: 4. Germline assignment: CDR1 MDHEN and CDR2 SYDVKM. DNA of the CDR3: TGTGCCAGCAGTCGACAGGGGGCGCTCACAGATACGCAGTATTTT. Amino acid sequence: CASSRQGALTDTQYF.

The chain carries TRBV19 and TRBJ2-7, with TRBD1 matching 9 bases. The J segment lost 1 base and the V segment lost 4 bases, leaving 5 bases of the junction unmatched. CDR1 LNHDA and CDR2 SQIVND come from the germline V gene (reference sequence). The CDR3 has 15 amino acids. In DNA, the CDR3 is TGTGCCAGTAGTACTACCGGGACAGGGTCCTACGAGCAGTACTTC. Protein: CASSTTGTGSYEQYF.

The J gene is TRBJ2-4, the V gene TRBV29-1; 8 nucleotides agree with TRBD2. CDR3 size: 13 residues. The germline V gene encodes CDR1 SQVTM and CDR2 ANQGSEA. Trimming at V came to 7 bases and at J to 4 bases, leaving 6 bases not matched to a gene. The CDR3 here is CSGILAVKNIQYF. The CDR3 region has the DNA TGCAGCGGAATACTAGCGGTTAAAAACATTCAGTACTTC.

The chain is built from TRBV10-1 and TRBJ2-1; 10 positions agree with TRBD2. CDR1 WNHNN and CDR2 SYGVQD come from the germline V gene (reference sequence). V dropped 3 bases and J dropped 6; count of bases not matched to a gene: 2. The CDR3 spans 14 residues. The chain's CDR3 is CASSDKREGNEQFF. CDR3 DNA sequence: TGCGCCAGCAGTGATAAGCGGGAGGGCAATGAGCAGTTCTTC.